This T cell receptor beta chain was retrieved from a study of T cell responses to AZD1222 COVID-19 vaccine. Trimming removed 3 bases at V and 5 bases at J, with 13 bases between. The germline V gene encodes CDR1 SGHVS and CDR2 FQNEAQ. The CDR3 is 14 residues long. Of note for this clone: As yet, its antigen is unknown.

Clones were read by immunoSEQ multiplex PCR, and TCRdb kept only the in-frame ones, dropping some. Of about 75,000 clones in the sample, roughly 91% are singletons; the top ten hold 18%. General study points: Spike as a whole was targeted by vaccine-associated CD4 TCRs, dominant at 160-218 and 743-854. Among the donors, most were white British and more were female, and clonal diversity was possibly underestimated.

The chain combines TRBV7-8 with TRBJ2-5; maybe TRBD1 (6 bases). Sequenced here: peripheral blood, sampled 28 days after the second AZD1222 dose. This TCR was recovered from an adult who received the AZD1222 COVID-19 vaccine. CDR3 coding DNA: TGTGCCAGCAGCTTCGTCCCGCAGGGGGAGACCCAGTACTTC. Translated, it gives CASSFVPQGETQYF.